Listed here are 24 T cell receptor beta chains from one sample, sequenced in a study of shared clonotypes between healthy human individuals. TCRdb's copy holds only in-frame clones and misses some; the assay was immunoSEQ multiplex PCR. In the table there are some 700,000 clones, about 90% of which are singletons. The material sequenced was memory CD8+ T cells from PBMCs. Indicated subset: CD45RO+ cells pooled with CCR7-negative TemRA cells. The receptors derive from a young man in good health. Some clones in this sample may be carry-over from other donors' samples.

CDR3 protein: CASSPTGAEQYF. The CDR3 DNA follows: TGTGCCAGCAGCCCCACTGGAGCCGAGCAGTACTTC. The chain is built from TRBV13 and TRBJ2-7; no reliable D call. Trimming removed 5 bases from V and 6 bases from J, with 11 bases in between. CDR1 and CDR2 from the germline V gene are PRHDT and FYEKMQ (reference sequence). CDR3 length: 12 amino acids. Looking up the rest from reference TRBV13 and TRBJ2-7 gives the full variable domain: AAGVIQSPRHLIKEKRETATLKCYPIPRHDTVYWYQQGPGQDPQFLISFYEKMQSDKGSIPDRFSAQQFSDYHSELNMSSLELGDSALYFCASSPTGAEQYFGPGTRLTVT.

This clone was picked up one time. The chain uses TRBV7-9 and TRBJ1-4; D is unclear. This CDR3 contains 14 residues. Trimming shortened V by 6 bases and J by 5 bases, and 13 bases separated the two germline ends. Germline CDR1 SEHNR, CDR2 FQNEAQ (reference sequence). The CDR3 DNA follows: TGTGCCAGCAGACGACATTTGGACAATGAAAAACTGTTTTTT. Translating gives CASRRHLDNEKLFF.

The gene calls are TRBV9 and TRBJ2-3, with 8 positions matching TRBD2. The V and J ends lost 3 bases and 1 base, in that order; junction bases with no gene match: 10. From germline, CDR1 is SGDLS and CDR2 YYNGEE. The CDR3 is made up of 17 amino acids. The CDR3 DNA reads TGTGCCAGCAGCGCCGAGGGAGCGGGAGTGGGCACAGATACGCAGTATTTT. This sequence encodes CASSAEGAGVGTDTQYF.

The gene calls are TRBV28 and TRBJ2-2; 9 bases match TRBD2. From germline, CDR1 is MDHEN and CDR2 SYDVKM. CDR3 length: 14 amino acids. Losses at the gene ends were 7 bases for V and 5 bases for J; bases not matched to a gene: 5. CDR3 sequence: CASKLAGGTGELFF. DNA for the CDR3: TGTGCCAGCAAACTAGCGGGCGGAACCGGGGAGCTGTTTTTT.

The CDR3 is CASSEPGQGTDTQYF. The DNA of the CDR3 is TGTGCCAGCAGTGAACCGGGACAGGGCACAGATACGCAGTATTTT. The V gene is TRBV6-1, the J gene TRBJ2-3; 8 bases are shared with TRBD1. The germline CDR1 and CDR2 sequences are MNHNS and SASEGT. V dropped 2 bases and J dropped 1; count of bases not matched to a gene: 2. This CDR3 region has 15 residues.

A word on this clone: The junction and the germline gene differ at one end; a read error may be behind it. The CDR3: CASSLGTGDGETQYF. CDR3 coding DNA: TGTGCCAGCAGTTTAGGGACAGGGGATGGAGAGACCCAGTACTTC. The chain uses TRBV7-9 and TRBJ2-5; 10 nucleotides line up with TRBD1. Germline V lookup: CDR1 SEHNR, CDR2 FQNEAQ (reference sequence). CDR3 length equals 15 residues.

The CDR3 loop is CASSPGTASQPQHF. The CDR3 DNA is TGTGCCAGCAGCCCAGGGACAGCATCTCAGCCCCAGCATTTT. V gene TRBV7-8 combines with J gene TRBJ1-5; 7 positions agree with TRBD1. CDR3 size: 14 residues. Germline values: CDR1 SGHVS, CDR2 FQNEAQ. V dropped 5 bases and J dropped 6; count of bases not matched to a gene: 7.

This clone appeared once. The chain links TRBV4-1 to TRBJ2-5; 14 nucleotides agree with TRBD2. J was trimmed by 1 base and V by 0 bases; bases with no gene match: 10. Germline-derived CDR1 and CDR2 are MGHRA and YSYEKL. The CDR3 totals 20 residues. The CDR3 loop is CASSQDLGLAGVKVQETQYF. The CDR3 region has the DNA TGCGCCAGCAGCCAAGATCTGGGACTAGCGGGAGTTAAGGTCCAAGAGACCCAGTACTTC.

This chain joins TRBV6-6 and TRBJ2-1; the D is unclear. Trimming shortened V by 6 bases and J by 6 bases, and 9 bases separated the two germline ends. The CDR3 has 12 amino acids. Per germline, CDR1 MNHNY and CDR2 SVGAGI (reference sequence). The CDR3 loop reads CASSPSANEQFF. In DNA form, the CDR3 reads TGTGCCAGCAGCCCTAGTGCCAATGAGCAGTTCTTC.

The chain recombines TRBV28 with TRBJ1-1; D perhaps matches TRBD1 (6 bases). Trimming pared 5 bases from V and 6 bases from J, leaving 16 bases between. The CDR3 runs 14 residues. In germline, CDR1 is MDHEN, CDR2 SYDVKM. Here the CDR3 DNA reads TGTGCCAGCAGTCCCCGGGAGGGGGGCGCTGAAGCTTTCTTT. As protein: CASSPREGGAEAFF.

This sequence joins TRBV4-2 and TRBJ2-1; no clear D gene. V lost 0 bases and J lost 0, with 21 bases in between. The CDR3 loop spans 20 amino acids. Germline V gives CDR1 LGHNA, CDR2 YNFKEQ. The CDR3 spells CASSQDQFRVSVSSYNEQFF. The CDR3 bases are TGTGCCAGCAGCCAAGATCAGTTTCGGGTATCTGTTAGCTCCTACAATGAGCAGTTCTTC.

This clone showed up just once. V gene TRBV7-9 combines with J gene TRBJ1-2; D uncertain. The germline V gene has CDR1 SEHNR and CDR2 FQNEAQ (reference sequence). The length of the CDR3 is 14 residues. Between the trimmed V and J ends, which lost 1 base and 4 bases, there was a span of 10 bases. This CDR3 is CASSLVGTSYGYTF. Here the CDR3 DNA reads TGTGCCAGCAGCTTAGTCGGCACATCCTATGGCTACACCTTC.

This sequence joins TRBV4-1 and TRBJ2-1, with 9 positions matching TRBD2. Germline trimming cut 1 base from V and 7 bases from J; bases unmatched to any gene: 5. The length of the CDR3 is 15 residues. Germline V CDR1 and CDR2: MGHRA, YSYEKL. The CDR3, as DNA: TGCGCCAGCAGCCAAGTTGGCGGGGGGGGGAATGAGCAGTTCTTC. Translation gives CASSQVGGGGNEQFF.

In its sample, this clone was seen once. This chain joins TRBV27 and TRBJ2-3; possibly TRBD2 for D (6 bases). Germline V gene sequence: CDR1 MNHEY, CDR2 SMNVEV (reference sequence). CDR3 length equals 14 residues. Trimming left V 8 bases short and J 3 bases short, with 15 bases between. CDR3 in amino acids: CASRCSGNTDTQYF. The CDR3 DNA sequence: TGTGCCAGCCGGTGTAGCGGAAATACAGATACGCAGTATTTT.

The chain joins TRBV7-6 to TRBJ2-3; 9 bases are shared with TRBD2. The CDR3 runs 15 residues. Germline CDR1 reads SGHVS; CDR2 reads FNYEAQ. V shed 6 bases and J 6 bases; nucleotides not matched to a gene: 10. The CDR3, as DNA: TGTGCCAGCAGTCATACTAGCGGGCCTGCGGATACGCAGTATTTT. The encoded protein is CASSHTSGPADTQYF. Variable domain in full (rest from reference TRBV7-6 and TRBJ2-3): GAGVSQSPRYKVTKRGQDVALRCDPISGHVSLYWYRQALGQGPEFLTYFNYEAQQDKSGLPNDRFSAERPEGSISTLTIQRTEQRDSAMYRCASSHTSGPADTQYFGPGTRLTVL.

V is TRBV4-3 and J is TRBJ2-7, with D tentatively TRBD1 or TRBD2 (6 bases each). CDR1 and CDR2 (germline): LGHNA, YSLEER. V lost 1 base to trimming and J lost 7 bases, with 17 bases between them. CDR3 length equals 15 residues. CDR3 residues: CASSQGEGGGWEQYF. The CDR3 nucleotides read TGCGCCAGCAGCCAAGGCGAGGGGGGCGGTTGGGAGCAGTACTTC.

The chain links TRBV4-3 to TRBJ2-1; 9 bases are shared with TRBD2. The V and J ends lost 0 bases and 6 bases, in that order; junction bases with no gene match: 9. The germline V gene encodes CDR1 LGHNA and CDR2 YSLEER. CDR3 length equals 17 residues. The CDR3, as DNA: TGCGCCAGCAGCCAAGACGTAGCGGGAGAGGGCCCCAATGAGCAGTTCTTC. It encodes CASSQDVAGEGPNEQFF.

This chain joins TRBV5-5 and TRBJ1-2, with D possibly matching TRBD1 (5 bases). The CDR3 totals 15 residues. V dropped 1 base and J dropped 4 bases, with 14 bases sitting between them. Germline V gives CDR1 SGHKS, CDR2 YYEKEE (reference sequence). CDR3 in DNA: TGTGCCAGCAGCTTGATCCCCAGGGTGGGCTATGGCTACACCTTC. Translation gives CASSLIPRVGYGYTF.

The rearrangement links TRBV7-6 to TRBJ2-7, with D perhaps given as TRBD1 or TRBD2 (8 bases each). The CDR3 is 17 amino acids. CDR1 is SGHVS, CDR2 FNYEAQ, per germline. The V end lost 3 bases, the J end lost 5 bases, and 23 bases lay between the germline ends. CDR3 coding DNA: TGTGCCAGCAGCTTTCCGGGGGGGCAGGGGGCAGAGAACGAGCAGTACTTC. Its translation is CASSFPGGQGAENEQYF. Using reference TRBV7-6 and TRBJ2-7 for the parts outside the CDR3, the full variable domain is GAGVSQSPRYKVTKRGQDVALRCDPISGHVSLYWYRQALGQGPEFLTYFNYEAQQDKSGLPNDRFSAERPEGSISTLTIQRTEQRDSAMYRCASSFPGGQGAENEQYFGPGTRLTVT.

This chain uses TRBV9 with TRBJ2-1, with D possibly being TRBD2 (6 bases). With 4 bases removed from V and 0 bases from J, the gap between germline ends came to 14 bases. CDR1 and CDR2 from the germline V gene are SGDLS and YYNGEE. The CDR3 sequence is 16 residues long. The CDR3 protein is CASSPRSGFSYNEQFF. The CDR3 DNA is TGTGCCAGCAGCCCCAGAAGCGGGTTCTCCTACAATGAGCAGTTCTTC.

This clone was counted a single time. The V and J genes are TRBV14 and TRBJ2-7; TRBD2 agrees at 10 bases. V was clipped by 8 bases and J by 4 bases; unmatched bases: 11. This CDR3 contains 15 residues. Germline lookup yields CDR1 SGHDN and CDR2 FVKESK. As DNA, the CDR3 is TGTGCCAGCGCAACTCTAGCGGGAGTGGTTTACGAGCAGTACTTC. Its translation is CASATLAGVVYEQYF.

This chain links TRBV9 with TRBJ2-7; no clear D. CDR1 and CDR2 (germline): SGDLS, YYNGEE. This CDR3 has 14 residues. V was pared by 0 bases and J by 2 bases, with 9 bases between. CDR3 DNA sequence: TGTGCCAGCAGCGTAGGGGCGGCCGCCTACGAGCAGTACTTC. Encoded protein: CASSVGAAAYEQYF.

The chain recombines TRBV5-1 with TRBJ2-7; 8 bases align to TRBD2. V was pared by 4 bases and J by 3 bases, with 15 bases of the junction left unmatched. The CDR3 is made up of 17 amino acids. The germline gives CDR1 SGHRS, CDR2 YFSETQ. The CDR3 nucleotides read TGCGCCAGCAGCCGAATTCCATCTGGGCGGGAGGACTACGAGCAGTACTTC. This gives the protein CASSRIPSGREDYEQYF.

The V gene is TRBV5-4, the J gene TRBJ2-7; possibly TRBD1 for D (6 bases). The germline V gene has CDR1 SGHNT and CDR2 YYREEE (reference sequence). The CDR3 runs to 11 residues. Trimming left V 2 bases short and J 7 bases short, with 7 bases between. The CDR3 protein is CASSFQGEQYF. The CDR3 DNA reads as TGTGCCAGCAGCTTCCAGGGGGAGCAGTACTTC.